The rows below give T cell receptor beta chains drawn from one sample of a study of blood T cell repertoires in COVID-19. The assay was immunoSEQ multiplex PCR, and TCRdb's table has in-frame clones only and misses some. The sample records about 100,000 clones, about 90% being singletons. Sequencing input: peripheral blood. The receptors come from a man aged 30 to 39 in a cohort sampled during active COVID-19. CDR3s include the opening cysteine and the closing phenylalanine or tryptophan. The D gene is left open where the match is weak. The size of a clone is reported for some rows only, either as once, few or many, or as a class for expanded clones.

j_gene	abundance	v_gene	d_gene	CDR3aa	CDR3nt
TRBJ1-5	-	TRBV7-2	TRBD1	CASSPDRGQPQHF	TGTGCCAGCAGCCCAGACAGGGGACAGCCCCAGCATTTT
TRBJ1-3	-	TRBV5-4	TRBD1	CASSTTGGQVGNTIYF	TGTGCCAGCAGCACGACAGGGGGACAGGTTGGAAACACCATATATTTT
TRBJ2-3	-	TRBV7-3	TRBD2	CASSQRSIRLAGGQTSTDTQYF	TGTGCCAGCAGCCAACGTTCCATAAGACTAGCGGGGGGTCAAACTAGCACAGATACGCAGTATTTT
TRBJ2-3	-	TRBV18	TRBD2	CASSQAGGDTQYF	TGTGCCAGCTCACAAGCGGGGGGAGATACGCAGTATTTT
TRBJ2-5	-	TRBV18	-	CASSPLGTGGQETQYF	TGTGCCAGCTCACCACTTGGGACTGGGGGACAAGAGACCCAGTACTTC
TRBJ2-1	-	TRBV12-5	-	CASGVLVYNEQFF	TGTGCTAGTGGCGTACTAGTCTACAATGAGCAGTTCTTC
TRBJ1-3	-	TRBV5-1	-	CASSLAGGQGNTIYF	TGCGCCAGCAGCTTGGCCGGGGGGCAAGGAAACACCATATATTTT
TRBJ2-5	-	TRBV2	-	CASGDGSRGQETQYF	TGTGCCAGCGGGGATGGGTCGCGGGGGCAGGAGACCCAGTACTTC
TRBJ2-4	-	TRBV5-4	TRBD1	CASSSRDRVKNIQYF	TGTGCCAGCAGCTCCCGAGACAGGGTAAAAAACATTCAGTACTTC
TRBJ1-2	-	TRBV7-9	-	CASSLQLSTDSGGYTF	TGTGCCAGCAGCTTACAGCTCTCGACTGACTCTGGAGGCTACACCTTC
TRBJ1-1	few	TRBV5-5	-	CASSHNTAFAAGEAFF	TGTGCCAGCAGCCATAACACAGCCTTCGCTGCGGGTGAAGCTTTCTTT
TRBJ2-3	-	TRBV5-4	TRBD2	CASSLGGGGASDTQYF	TGTGCCAGCAGCTTGGGTGGCGGGGGGGCCTCGGATACGCAGTATTTT
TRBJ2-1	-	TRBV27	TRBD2	CASHGTSGVGEQFF	TGTGCCAGCCACGGGACTAGCGGGGTTGGTGAGCAGTTCTTC
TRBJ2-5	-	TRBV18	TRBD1	CASSFPGQAFRKETQYF	TGTGCCAGCTCATTTCCGGGACAGGCTTTTCGGAAAGAGACCCAGTACTTC
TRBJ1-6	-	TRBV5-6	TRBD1	CASSKRTGRTLGNSPLHF	TGTGCCAGCAGCAAACGGACAGGGAGGACATTGGGGAATTCACCCCTCCACTTT
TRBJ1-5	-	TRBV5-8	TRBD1	CASSPWPHTGEGHYQPQHF	TGTGCCAGCAGCCCGTGGCCCCATACAGGGGAAGGGCATTATCAGCCCCAGCATTTT
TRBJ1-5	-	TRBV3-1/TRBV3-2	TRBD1	CASSQQGDYNQPQHF	TGTGCCAGCAGCCAACAGGGGGATTACAATCAGCCCCAGCATTTT
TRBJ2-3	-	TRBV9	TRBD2	CASSVTLAGGGTDTQYF	TGTGCCAGCAGCGTAACCCTGGCGGGGGGTGGCACAGATACGCAGTATTTT
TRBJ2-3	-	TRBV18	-	CASSPFGLETDTQYF	TGTGCCAGCTCACCATTCGGACTTGAGACAGATACGCAGTATTTT
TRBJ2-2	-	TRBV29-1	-	CSVEVAALRTGELFF	TGCAGCGTTGAAGTCGCAGCCCTCAGGACCGGGGAGCTGTTTTTT
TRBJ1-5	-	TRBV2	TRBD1	CASRLGGTGGQPQHF	TGTGCCAGCAGACTAGGAGGGACAGGGGGCCAGCCCCAGCATTTT
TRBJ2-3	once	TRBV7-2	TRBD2	CASSPLAGGRFDTQYF	TGTGCCAGCAGCCCGCTAGCGGGGGGGCGTTTCGATACGCAGTATTTT
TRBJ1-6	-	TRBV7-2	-	CASSLGGTSYSPLHF	TGTGCCAGCAGCTTAGGGGGGACAAGTTATTCACCCCTCCACTTT
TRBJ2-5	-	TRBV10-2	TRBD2	CASSEYLAGGTSRETQYF	TGCGCCAGCAGTGAATATCTAGCGGGGGGGACTTCGCGCGAGACCCAGTACTTC
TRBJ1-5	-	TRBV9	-	CASSVGLQGNQPQHF	TGTGCCAGCAGCGTAGGATTACAGGGCAATCAGCCCCAGCATTTT
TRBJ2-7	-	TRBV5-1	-	CASSLEGGKSYEQYF	TGCGCCAGCAGCTTGGAAGGGGGTAAGTCCTACGAGCAGTACTTC
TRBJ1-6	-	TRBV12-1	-	CASSYPGRMYNSPLHF	TGTGCCAGCAGTTACCCCGGGAGGATGTATAATTCACCCCTCCACTTT
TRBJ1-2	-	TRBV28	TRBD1	CASSPSRGTGNYGYTF	TGTGCCAGCAGTCCGTCACGCGGGACAGGGAACTATGGCTACACCTTC
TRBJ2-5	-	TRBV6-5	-	CASSYPESETQYF	TGTGCCAGCAGTTACCCGGAGTCGGAGACCCAGTACTTC
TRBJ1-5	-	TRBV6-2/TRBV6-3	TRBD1	CASSYLDRASQPQHF	TGTGCCAGCAGTTACTTGGACAGGGCAAGCCAGCCCCAGCATTTT
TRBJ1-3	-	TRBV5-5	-	CASSPRFPLDSSSGNTIYF	TGTGCCAGCAGCCCCCGCTTCCCCTTGGACAGTAGCTCTGGAAACACCATATATTTT
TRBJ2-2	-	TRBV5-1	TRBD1	CASSLLGTGRQGELFF	TGCGCCAGCAGCTTGCTGGGGACAGGGCGTCAAGGGGAGCTGTTTTTT
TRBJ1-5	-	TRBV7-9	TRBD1	CASTPPGQEVKATQHF	TGTGCCAGCACCCCACCGGGACAGGAGGTAAAAGCGACCCAGCATTTT
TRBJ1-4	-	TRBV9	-	CASSGGGMNSEKLFF	TGTGCCAGCAGCGGTGGGGGGATGAACAGTGAAAAACTGTTTTTT
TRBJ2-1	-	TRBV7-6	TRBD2	CASSPRGGLDEQFF	TGTGCCAGCAGCCCTCGGGGGGGCCTCGATGAGCAGTTCTTC
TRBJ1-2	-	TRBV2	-	CASSGPTGVYNYGYTF	TGTGCCAGCAGTGGCCCGACGGGGGTATATAACTATGGCTACACCTTC
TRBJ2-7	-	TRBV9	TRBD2	CASSTGGLAGTYEQYF	TGTGCCAGCAGCACGGGGGGACTAGCGGGGACTTACGAGCAGTACTTC
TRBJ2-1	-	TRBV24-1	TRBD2	CATSSGRGGPYNEQFF	TGTGCCACCAGTTCGGGGCGGGGGGGGCCCTACAATGAGCAGTTCTTC
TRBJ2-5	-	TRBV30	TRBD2	CAWSVAGEETQYF	TGTGCCTGGAGTGTTGCGGGGGAGGAGACCCAGTACTTC
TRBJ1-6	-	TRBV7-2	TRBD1	CASSSTMGQGVSPLHF	TGTGCCAGCAGCTCGACTATGGGACAGGGGGTTTCACCCCTCCACTTT
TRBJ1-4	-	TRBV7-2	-	CASSLDGGTNEKLFF	TGTGCCAGCAGCTTAGATGGGGGGACTAATGAAAAACTGTTTTTT
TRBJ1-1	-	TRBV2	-	CASSPGVLAEAFF	TGTGCCAGCAGCCCGGGGGTCCTGGCTGAAGCTTTCTTT
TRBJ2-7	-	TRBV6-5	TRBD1	CATNRGLAYEQYF	TGTGCCACCAACAGGGGCCTTGCCTACGAGCAGTACTTC
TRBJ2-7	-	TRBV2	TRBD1	CASQMAGGPYF	TGTGCCTCACAGATGGCAGGGGGCCCCTACTTC
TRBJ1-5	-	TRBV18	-	CASSPAGRTYQPQHF	TGTGCCAGCTCACCCGCGGGACGGACTTATCAGCCCCAGCATTTT